The present T cell receptor beta chain was sequenced within a study of blood T cell repertoires in COVID-19. On the study more broadly: The United States, Italy and Spain supplied acute and convalescent COVID-19 samples. PBMCs, B-cell-depleted T cells, or T cells provided the cDNA or gDNA that made up the material.

Produced via immunoSEQ multiplex PCR; TCRdb's table is partial and in-frame only. The sample contains about 82,000 clones, around 82% of which appear only once. Sequencing used peripheral blood. The origin of this receptor is a man aged 55 to 70 with COVID-19, enrolled during active disease.

DNA of the CDR3: TGTGCCAGCAGCGAGGGGGGCAATCAGCCCCAGCATTTT. Its translation is CASSEGGNQPQHF. This chain links TRBV9 with TRBJ1-5; D is perhaps TRBD1 (6 bases). The CDR3 length is 13 residues. CDR1 and CDR2 (germline): SGDLS, YYNGEE. Between the trimmed V and J ends, which lost 3 bases and 2 bases, there was a span of 6 bases. The full variable domain, completed using reference TRBV9 and TRBJ1-5, is DSGVTQTPKHLITATGQRVTLRCSPRSGDLSVYWYQQSLDQGLQFLIQYYNGEERAKGNILERFSAQQFPDLHSELNLSSLELGDSALYFCASSEGGNQPQHFGDGTRLSIL.